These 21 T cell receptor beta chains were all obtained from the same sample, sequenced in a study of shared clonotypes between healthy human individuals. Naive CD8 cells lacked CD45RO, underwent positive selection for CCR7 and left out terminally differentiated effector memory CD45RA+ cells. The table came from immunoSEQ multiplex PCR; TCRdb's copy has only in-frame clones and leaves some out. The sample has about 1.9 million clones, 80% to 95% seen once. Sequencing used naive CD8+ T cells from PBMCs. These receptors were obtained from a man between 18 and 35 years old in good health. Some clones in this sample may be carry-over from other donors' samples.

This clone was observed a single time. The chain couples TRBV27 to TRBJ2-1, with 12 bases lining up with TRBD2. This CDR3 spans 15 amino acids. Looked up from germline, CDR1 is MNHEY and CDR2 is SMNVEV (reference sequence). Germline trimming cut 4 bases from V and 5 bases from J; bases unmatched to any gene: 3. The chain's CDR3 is CASSWASGGDNEQFF. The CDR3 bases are TGTGCCAGCAGTTGGGCTAGCGGGGGGGACAATGAGCAGTTCTTC.

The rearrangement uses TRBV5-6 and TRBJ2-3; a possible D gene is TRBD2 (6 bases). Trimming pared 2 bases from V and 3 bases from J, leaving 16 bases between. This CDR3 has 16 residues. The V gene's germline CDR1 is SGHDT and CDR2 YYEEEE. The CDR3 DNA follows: TGTGCCAGCAGCTTATATGAAAGGGAGGTGACAGATACGCAGTATTTT. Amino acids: CASSLYEREVTDTQYF.

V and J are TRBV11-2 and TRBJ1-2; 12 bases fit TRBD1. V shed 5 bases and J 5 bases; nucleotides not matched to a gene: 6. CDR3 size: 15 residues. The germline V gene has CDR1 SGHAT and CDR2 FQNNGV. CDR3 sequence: CASSGTGGPLYGYTF. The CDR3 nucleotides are TGTGCCAGCAGCGGGACAGGGGGCCCCCTTTATGGCTACACCTTC.

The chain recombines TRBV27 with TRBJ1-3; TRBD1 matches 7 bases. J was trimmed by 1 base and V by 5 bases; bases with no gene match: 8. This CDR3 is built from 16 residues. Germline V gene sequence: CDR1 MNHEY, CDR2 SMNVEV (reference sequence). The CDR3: CASSTYRGNSGNTIYF. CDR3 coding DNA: TGTGCCAGCAGTACATACAGGGGAAATTCTGGAAACACCATATATTTT.

The CDR3 region has the DNA TGTGCCAGCAGTTTAGTCCTGGAATCCTACGAGCAGTACTTC. It encodes CASSLVLESYEQYF. The V gene is TRBV28, the J gene TRBJ2-7, with no clear D. Germline V lookup: CDR1 MDHEN, CDR2 SYDVKM. This CDR3 has 14 residues. V lost 2 bases to trimming and J lost 1 base, with 9 bases between them.

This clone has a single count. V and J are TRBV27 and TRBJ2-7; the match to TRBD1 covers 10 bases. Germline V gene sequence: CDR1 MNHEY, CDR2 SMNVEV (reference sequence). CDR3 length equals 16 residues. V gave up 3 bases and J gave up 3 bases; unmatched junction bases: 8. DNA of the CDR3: TGTGCCAGCAGTTTCCTCGGGACAGGGGTGGACTACGAGCAGTACTTC. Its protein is CASSFLGTGVDYEQYF.

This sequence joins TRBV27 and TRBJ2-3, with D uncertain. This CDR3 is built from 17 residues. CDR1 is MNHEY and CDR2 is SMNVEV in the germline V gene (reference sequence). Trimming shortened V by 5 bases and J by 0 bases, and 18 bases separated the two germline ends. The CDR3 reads CASSRRKGRASTDTQYF. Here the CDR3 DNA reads TGTGCCAGCAGTCGGCGGAAGGGTAGGGCGAGCACAGATACGCAGTATTTT.

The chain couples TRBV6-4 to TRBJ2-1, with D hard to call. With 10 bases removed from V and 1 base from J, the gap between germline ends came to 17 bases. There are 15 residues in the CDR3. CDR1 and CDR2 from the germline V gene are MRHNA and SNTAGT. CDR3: CATSNRARSYNEQFF. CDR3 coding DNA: TGTGCCACCTCGAATAGGGCGAGGTCCTACAATGAGCAGTTCTTC.

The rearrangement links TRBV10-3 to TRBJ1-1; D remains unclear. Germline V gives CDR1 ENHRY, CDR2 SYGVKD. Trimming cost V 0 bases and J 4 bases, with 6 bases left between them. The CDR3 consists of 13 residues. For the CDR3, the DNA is TGTGCCATCAGTGAGTCGGTAGGCACTGAAGCTTTCTTT. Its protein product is CAISESVGTEAFF.

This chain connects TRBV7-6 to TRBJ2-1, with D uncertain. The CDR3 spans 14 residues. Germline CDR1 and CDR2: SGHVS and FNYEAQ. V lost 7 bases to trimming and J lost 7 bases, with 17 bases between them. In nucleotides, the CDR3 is TGTGCCAGCACCGCCTACGGCCCAGCAAATGAGCAGTTCTTC. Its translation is CASTAYGPANEQFF.

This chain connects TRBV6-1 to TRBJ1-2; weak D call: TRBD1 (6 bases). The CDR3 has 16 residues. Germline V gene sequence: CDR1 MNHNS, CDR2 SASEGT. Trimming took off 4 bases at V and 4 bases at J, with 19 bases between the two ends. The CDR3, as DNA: TGTGCCAGCAGTGGACCCCTGGACAGCTTCGGCTATGGCTACACCTTC. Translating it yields CASSGPLDSFGYGYTF.

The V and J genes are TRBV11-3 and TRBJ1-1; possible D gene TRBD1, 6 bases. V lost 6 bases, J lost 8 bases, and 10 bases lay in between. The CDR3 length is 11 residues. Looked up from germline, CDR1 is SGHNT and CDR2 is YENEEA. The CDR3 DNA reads TGTGCCAGCAGTGGGGGCTTGGAAGCTTTCTTT. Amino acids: CASSGGLEAFF.

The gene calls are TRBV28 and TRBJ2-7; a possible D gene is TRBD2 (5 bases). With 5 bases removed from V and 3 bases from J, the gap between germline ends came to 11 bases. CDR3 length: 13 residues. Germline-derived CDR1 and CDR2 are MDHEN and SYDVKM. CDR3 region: CASSPGFSYEQYF. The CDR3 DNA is TGTGCCAGCAGTCCGGGATTTAGCTACGAGCAGTACTTC. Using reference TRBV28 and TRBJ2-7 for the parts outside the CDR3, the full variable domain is DVKVTQSSRYLVKRTGEKVFLECVQDMDHENMFWYRQDPGLGLRLIYFSYDVKMKEKGDIPEGYSVSREKKERFSLILESASTNQTSMYLCASSPGFSYEQYFGPGTRLTVT.

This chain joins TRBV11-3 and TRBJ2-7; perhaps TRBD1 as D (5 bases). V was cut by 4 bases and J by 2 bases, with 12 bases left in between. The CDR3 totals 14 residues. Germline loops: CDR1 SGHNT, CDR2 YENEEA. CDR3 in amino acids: CASSSYDRPYEQYF. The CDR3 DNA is TGTGCCAGCAGCTCTTATGACAGACCCTACGAGCAGTACTTC.

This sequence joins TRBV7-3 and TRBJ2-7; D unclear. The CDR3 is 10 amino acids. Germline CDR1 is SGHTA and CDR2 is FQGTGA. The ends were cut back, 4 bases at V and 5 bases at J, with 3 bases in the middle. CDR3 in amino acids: CASSWDEQYF. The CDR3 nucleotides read TGTGCCAGCAGCTGGGACGAGCAGTACTTC.

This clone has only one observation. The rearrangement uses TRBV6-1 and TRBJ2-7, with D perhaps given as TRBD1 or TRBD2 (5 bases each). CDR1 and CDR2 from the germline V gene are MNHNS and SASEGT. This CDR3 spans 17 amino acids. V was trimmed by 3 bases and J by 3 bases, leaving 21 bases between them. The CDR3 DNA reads TGTGCCAGCAGTGACCGCCTTGGGACGGATATTCTCTACGAGCAGTACTTC. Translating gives CASSDRLGTDILYEQYF.

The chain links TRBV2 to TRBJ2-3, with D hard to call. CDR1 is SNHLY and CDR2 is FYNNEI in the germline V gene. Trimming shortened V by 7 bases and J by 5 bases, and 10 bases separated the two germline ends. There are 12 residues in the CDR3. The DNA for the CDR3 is TGTGCCAGCACCCTGAGAGGAGATACGCAGTATTTT. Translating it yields CASTLRGDTQYF.

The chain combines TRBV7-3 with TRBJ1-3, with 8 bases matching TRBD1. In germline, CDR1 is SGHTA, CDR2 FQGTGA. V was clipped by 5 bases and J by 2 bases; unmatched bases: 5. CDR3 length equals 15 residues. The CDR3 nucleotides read TGTGCCAGCAGCCCTGGACAGGGTCCTGGAAACACCATATATTTT. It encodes CASSPGQGPGNTIYF.

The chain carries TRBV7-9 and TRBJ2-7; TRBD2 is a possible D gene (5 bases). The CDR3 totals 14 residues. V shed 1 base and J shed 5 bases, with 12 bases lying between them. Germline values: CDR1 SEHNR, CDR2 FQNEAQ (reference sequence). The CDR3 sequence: CASSLGGGLNEQYF. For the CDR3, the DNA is TGTGCCAGCAGCTTAGGAGGCGGGTTGAACGAGCAGTACTTC.

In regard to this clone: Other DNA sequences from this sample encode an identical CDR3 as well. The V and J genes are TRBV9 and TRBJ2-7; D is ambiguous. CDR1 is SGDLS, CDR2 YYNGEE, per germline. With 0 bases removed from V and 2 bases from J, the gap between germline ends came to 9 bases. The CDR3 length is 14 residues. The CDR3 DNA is TGTGCCAGCAGCGTAGGCCCCGGGCCCTACGAGCAGTACTTC. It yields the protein CASSVGPGPYEQYF. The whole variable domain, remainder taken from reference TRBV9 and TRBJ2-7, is DSGVTQTPKHLITATGQRVTLRCSPRSGDLSVYWYQQSLDQGLQFLIQYYNGEERAKGNILERFSAQQFPDLHSELNLSSLELGDSALYFCASSVGPGPYEQYFGPGTRLTVT.

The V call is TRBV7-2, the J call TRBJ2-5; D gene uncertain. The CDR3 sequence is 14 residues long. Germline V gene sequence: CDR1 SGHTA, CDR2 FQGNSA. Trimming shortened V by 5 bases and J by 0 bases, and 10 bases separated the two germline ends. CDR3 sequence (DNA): TGTGCCAGCAGCCCCGAGAGGTACCAAGAGACCCAGTACTTC. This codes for CASSPERYQETQYF.